The source of this TCR beta chain is a study of regulatory T cells in long-lasting Graves disease. Findings of the study overall: Persistent cases of Graves' showed reduced TCR diversity relative to newly diagnosed patients. Persistent patients had a count of shared public clonotypes (approximately 2,800) that exceeded that of new patients (around 970).

This clonotype was detected a few times. Its cognate antigen is unknown. An end of the junction differs from the germline gene, which may be a read error. Library construction for TCR beta used iRepertoire HTBI primers and Arm-PCR of CDR3 regions. Per the authors' pipeline: Detected in the samples were just over 60 TRBV and about 15 TRBJ segments. TCRdb fed the multiplex PCR reads into MiXCR, producing one record per CDR3 protein. These V and J calls are TCRdb output, not the study's own analysis. In the table there are about 310,000 distinct CDR3 sequences, under 25% of which are singletons. The CDR3 covers 12 residues. CDR1 DFQATT and CDR2 SNEGSKA come from the germline V gene (reference sequence). This sample's time point: persistent/refractory GD, antithyroid drugs over 5 years with positive TRAb. TCR sequences were obtained from RNA taken from PBMCs. All patients originated from an endocrinology department located in Xi'an, China.

The chain is built from TRBV20-1 and TRBJ1-1; tentatively, D is TRBD1 (5 bases). This specimen was peripheral blood mononuclear cells (PBMCs), taken when the disease was refractory, from a patient treated with antithyroid drugs. This clonotype was obtained from a female donor with Graves disease. The DNA for the CDR3 is TGCAGTGCTACGACAGTAGACACTGAAGTTTTCTTT. Encoded protein: CSATTVDTEVFF.